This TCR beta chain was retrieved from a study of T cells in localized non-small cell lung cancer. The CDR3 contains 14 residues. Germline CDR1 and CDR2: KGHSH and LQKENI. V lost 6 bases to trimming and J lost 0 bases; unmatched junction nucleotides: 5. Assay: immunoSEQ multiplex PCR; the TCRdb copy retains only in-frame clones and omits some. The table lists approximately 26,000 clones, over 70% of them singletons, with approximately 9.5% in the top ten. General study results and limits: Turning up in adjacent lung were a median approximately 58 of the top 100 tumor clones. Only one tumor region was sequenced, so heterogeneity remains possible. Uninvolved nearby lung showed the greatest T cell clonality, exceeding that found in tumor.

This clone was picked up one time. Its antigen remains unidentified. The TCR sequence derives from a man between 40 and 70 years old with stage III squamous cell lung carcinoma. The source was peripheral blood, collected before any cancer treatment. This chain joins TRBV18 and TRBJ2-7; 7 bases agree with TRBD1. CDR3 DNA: TGTGCCAGCTCCCCAGGGGGAAGCTCCTACGAGCAGTACTTC. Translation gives CASSPGGSSYEQYF.